This entry lists 5 T cell receptor beta chains sequenced from one sample in a study of T cells after posttransplantation cyclophosphamide. Here immunoSEQ multiplex PCR was the method, and the copy in TCRdb shows in-frame clones only, minus some. The sample holds some 10,000 clones; around 80% are singletons and the top ten take 5.4%. A marrow graft followed busulfan-fludarabine conditioning, with cyclophosphamide on days +3 and +4. The input for sequencing was PBMCs, taken after allogeneic stem cell transplant with posttransplant cyclophosphamide. Receptor source: a female patient aged 45-60 years who received an allogeneic stem cell transplant from a related donor, was CMV-positive, and had no GVHD. Some T cells may be graft donor cells.

This clone was counted once. The rearrangement links TRBV7-2 to TRBJ1-5; D call uncertain. CDR1 is SGHTA and CDR2 is FQGNSA in the germline V gene. The CDR3 consists of 15 residues. Trimming stripped 5 bases from V and 6 bases from J, with 17 bases between. The CDR3 nucleotides read TGTGCCAGCAGCCCAGGATACGTTGTGGGTCAGCCCCAGCATTTT. Translated, it gives CASSPGYVVGQPQHF.

This chain connects TRBV6-5 to TRBJ2-5; TRBD2 aligns across 7 bases. Trimming at V came to 6 bases and at J to 5 bases, leaving 6 bases not matched to a gene. In germline, CDR1 is MNHEY, CDR2 SVGAGI. The CDR3 has 13 residues. CDR3 nucleotide sequence: TGTGCCAGCAGCCGACTGGGAGGGGAGACCCAGTACTTC. Its protein product is CASSRLGGETQYF.

The chain carries TRBV30 and TRBJ1-2, with 7 bases identical to TRBD1. CDR3 length: 13 amino acids. The trim removed 1 base at V and 9 bases at J, leaving 8 bases unmatched. Per germline, CDR1 GTSNPN and CDR2 SVGIG (reference sequence). The CDR3 reads CAWSARQGTSYTF. CDR3 nucleotides: TGTGCCTGGAGTGCGCGACAGGGTACGAGCTACACCTTC.

CDR3 amino acids: CASSLTRNEQFF. CDR3 coding DNA: TGCGCCAGCAGCTTGACCAGAAATGAGCAGTTCTTC. The chain is built from TRBV5-1 and TRBJ2-1; D remains unclear. Germline lookup yields CDR1 SGHRS and CDR2 YFSETQ. V was cut by 1 base and J by 7 bases, with 6 bases left in between. The CDR3 loop spans 12 amino acids.

This chain links TRBV10-1 with TRBJ1-5; the match to TRBD1 covers 11 bases. This CDR3 is built from 21 residues. V lost 0 bases to trimming and J lost 1 base; unmatched junction nucleotides: 14. Germline values: CDR1 WNHNN, CDR2 SYGVQD (reference sequence). For the CDR3, the DNA is TGCGCCAGCAGTGAGTCGAAGAAGGGACAGGGGGTTAAGTGGAGCAATCAGCCCCAGCATTTT. Translating gives CASSESKKGQGVKWSNQPQHF.